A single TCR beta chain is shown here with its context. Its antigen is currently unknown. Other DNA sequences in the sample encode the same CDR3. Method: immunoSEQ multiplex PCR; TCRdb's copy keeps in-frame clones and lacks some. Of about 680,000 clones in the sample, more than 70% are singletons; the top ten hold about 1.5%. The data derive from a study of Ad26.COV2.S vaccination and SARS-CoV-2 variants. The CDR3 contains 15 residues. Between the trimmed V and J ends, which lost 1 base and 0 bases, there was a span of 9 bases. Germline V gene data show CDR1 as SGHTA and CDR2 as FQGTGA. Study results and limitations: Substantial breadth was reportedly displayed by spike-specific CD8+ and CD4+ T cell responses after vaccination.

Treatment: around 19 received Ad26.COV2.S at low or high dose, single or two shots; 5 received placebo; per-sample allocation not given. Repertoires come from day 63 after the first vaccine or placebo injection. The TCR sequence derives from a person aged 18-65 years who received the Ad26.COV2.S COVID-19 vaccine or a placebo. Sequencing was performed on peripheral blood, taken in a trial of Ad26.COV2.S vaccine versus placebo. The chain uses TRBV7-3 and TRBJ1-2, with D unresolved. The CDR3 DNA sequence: TGTGCCAGCAGCTTAATAAGGGTAGCTAACTATGGCTACACCTTC. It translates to CASSLIRVANYGYTF.